A selection of T cell receptor beta chains follows, all from one sample in a study of blood T cell repertoires in COVID-19. This table comes from immunoSEQ multiplex PCR, and its TCRdb copy is limited to in-frame clones, with some not included. The table includes tens of thousands of clones, roughly nine tenths detected once. Sequencing input: peripheral blood. These receptor sequences come from a human donor in a cohort sampled during active COVID-19. Both conserved end residues are part of each CDR3. The D gene is left open where the match is weak. Clone size, where shown, is once, few, many, or a class for clones that have expanded.

>TRBV6-5|.|once|TRBJ2-5
TGTGCCAGCAGTTACTCCAGACAGACCCAAGAGACCCAGTACTTC
CASSYSRQTQETQYF
>TRBV29-1|.|.|TRBJ2-1
TGCAGCGTTTCAAGGGGGAATGAGCAGTTCTTC
CSVSRGNEQFF
>TRBV19|.|.|TRBJ1-6
TGTGCCAGTAGTATCCGGGGAAGCGATTCACCCCTCCACTTT
CASSIRGSDSPLHF
>TRBV5-5|.|.|TRBJ1-1
TGTGCCAGCAGCCAGGTGAACACTGAAGCTTTCTTT
CASSQVNTEAFF
>TRBV10-3|TRBD1|.|TRBJ2-2
TGTGCCATCAGGGGACAGGGTTCGTCTGGGGAGCTGTTTTTT
CAIRGQGSSGELFF
>TRBV19|.|.|TRBJ1-1
TGTGCCAGTAGATCACAGGGTATTGGCACTGAAGCTTTCTTT
CASRSQGIGTEAFF
>TRBV14|.|.|TRBJ1-1
TGTGCCAGCAGCCAACGGCGTTGGGGCGCTGAAGCTTTCTTT
CASSQRRWGAEAFF
>TRBV19|.|.|TRBJ1-1
TGTGCCAGTAGTTGGGGGGGAACTGAAGCTTTCTTT
CASSWGGTEAFF
>TRBV10-1|.|once|TRBJ2-7
TGCGCCAGCAGTGAGTCCCACAGGAGCTACGAGCAGTACTTC
CASSESHRSYEQYF
>TRBV30|.|.|TRBJ2-7
TGTGCCTGGAGCCCCAGCTACGAGCAGTACTTC
CAWSPSYEQYF
>TRBV21-1|.|.|TRBJ1-5
TGTGCCAGCAGCAAGTCTATACAGGTTCGGGCGCCCCAGCATTTT
CASSKSIQVRAPQHF
>TRBV6-5|TRBD1|once|TRBJ2-3
TGTGCCAGCACCGAAAACAGGGGCAGCACAGATACGCAGTATTTT
CASTENRGSTDTQYF
>TRBV6-5|TRBD1|.|TRBJ2-7
TGTGCCAGCAGTAAGGACAGGGGGCTCTACGAGCAGTACTTC
CASSKDRGLYEQYF
>TRBV5-1|TRBD1|.|TRBJ1-6
TGCGCCAGCAGCCTCTGGGGAGGGGACAGGAATTCACCCCTCCACTTT
CASSLWGGDRNSPLHF
>TRBV6-5|.|.|TRBJ1-6
TGTGCCAGCAGGGCGGACTATAATTCACCCCTCCACTTT
CASRADYNSPLHF
>TRBV10-1|TRBD1|.|TRBJ1-4
TGCGCCAGCAGTGTAGTTTGGGACAGGGGGCGCCTGAATGAAAAACTGTTTTTT
CASSVVWDRGRLNEKLFF
>TRBV19|TRBD1|.|TRBJ2-7
TGTGCCAGTAAGACGACAGGGACCTACGAGCAGTACTTC
CASKTTGTYEQYF
>TRBV30|.|.|TRBJ1-5
TGTGCCTGGAGCCTGGACAGCTTCAATCAGCCCCAGCATTTT
CAWSLDSFNQPQHF
>TRBV2|.|.|TRBJ1-5
TGTGCCAGCAGTGAACGGGACACTCTAAATCAGCCCCAGCATTTT
CASSERDTLNQPQHF
>TRBV21-1|.|few|TRBJ1-6
TGTGCCAGCAGCATACCCCAGGGGAGCTCCTATAATTCACCCCTCCACTTT
CASSIPQGSSYNSPLHF
>TRBV18|TRBD1|.|TRBJ1-4
TGTGCCAGCTCACCAGACAGGGGCCCTGAAAAACTGTTTTTT
CASSPDRGPEKLFF
>TRBV20-1|.|once|TRBJ1-4
TGCAGTGCTAGTTTTCCGTTTAATGAAAAACTGTTTTTT
CSASFPFNEKLFF
>TRBV6-1|TRBD2|.|TRBJ2-1
TGTGCCAGCAGTGAAGCAGCGCTAGCGGGACTCTACAATGAGCAGTTCTTC
CASSEAALAGLYNEQFF
>TRBV19|.|.|TRBJ1-1
TGTGCCAGTAGTATGAGGGGGACCACTGAAGCTTTCTTT
CASSMRGTTEAFF
>TRBV18|TRBD1|.|TRBJ1-2
TGTGCCAGCTCAGGGCCGGGACAGGGCGAGGGCTACACCTTC
CASSGPGQGEGYTF
>TRBV5-6|TRBD2|.|TRBJ2-7
TGTGCCAGCAGCCCACCTAGCGGGAGCTACGAGCAGTACTTC
CASSPPSGSYEQYF